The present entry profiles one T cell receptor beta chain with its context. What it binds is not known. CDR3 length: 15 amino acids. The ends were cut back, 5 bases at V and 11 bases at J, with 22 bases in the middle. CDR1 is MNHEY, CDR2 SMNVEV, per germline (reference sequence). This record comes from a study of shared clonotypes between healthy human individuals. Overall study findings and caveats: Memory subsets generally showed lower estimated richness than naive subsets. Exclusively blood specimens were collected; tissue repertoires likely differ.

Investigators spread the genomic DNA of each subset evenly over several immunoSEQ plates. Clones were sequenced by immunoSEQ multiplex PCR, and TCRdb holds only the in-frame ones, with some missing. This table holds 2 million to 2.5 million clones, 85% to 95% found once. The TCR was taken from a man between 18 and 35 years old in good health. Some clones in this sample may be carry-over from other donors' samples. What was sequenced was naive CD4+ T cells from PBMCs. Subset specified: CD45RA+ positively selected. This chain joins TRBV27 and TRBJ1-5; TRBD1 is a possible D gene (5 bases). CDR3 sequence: CASSLGLPGPWAQHF. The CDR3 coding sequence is TGTGCCAGCAGTCTAGGACTGCCAGGGCCCTGGGCCCAGCATTTT.